This TCR beta chain was obtained from a study of T-cell reconstitution after alpha-beta-depleted transplantation in children. This CDR3 has 14 amino acids. Germline CDR1 SGHTA, CDR2 FQGNSA. Trimming pared 3 bases from V and 8 bases from J, leaving 13 bases between. Study-level results: At day 60, the high TCRbeta diversity found in some patients originated from recipient T cells and thymic progenitors that had survived. One year after transplant, T-cell counts and diversity came mostly from newly produced T cells.

Many counts were recorded for this clonotype. Its matching antigen is unknown. This sample's TCRbeta library carried unique molecular identifier barcodes. TCRdb recomputed calls from the PCR reads with MiXCR, one row per CDR3 protein. The data show 55,000 to 85,000 distinct CDR3 sequences, roughly a tenth seen once. The source was PBMCs, collected before TCRalphabeta/CD19-depleted stem cell transplant. The rearrangement joins TRBV7-2 to TRBJ1-4; D not certain. This receptor was obtained from a boy younger than 18 with acute myeloid leukemia, due to receive a stem cell transplant. This chain's CDR3 is CASSLQWPGEKLFF. CDR3 nucleotides: TGTGCCAGCAGCTTGCAGTGGCCGGGGGAAAAACTGTTTTTT.